The next 27 T cell receptor beta chains were all read from a single sample in a study of radiotherapy plus CTLA-4 blockade in lung cancer. Measured with immunoSEQ multiplex PCR; TCRdb has only the in-frame clones, and not every one. Of approximately 50,000 clones in the sample, approximately 84% were seen once. The specimen was peripheral blood, collected from a patient treated with radiotherapy plus ipilimumab. The receptor set was obtained from a human donor with non-small cell lung cancer whose response to radiotherapy plus ipilimumab could not be evaluated.

The V gene is TRBV30, the J gene TRBJ2-3; 12 bases line up with TRBD2. After removal of 0 bases from V and 4 bases from J, the junction contained 2 bases not matched to a gene. Looked up from germline, CDR1 is GTSNPN and CDR2 is SVGIG (reference sequence). CDR3 length equals 15 residues. The CDR3 sequence is CAWSVLAGGPDTQYF. The CDR3 coding sequence is TGTGCCTGGAGTGTACTAGCGGGAGGCCCAGATACGCAGTATTTT.

The chain uses TRBV5-5 and TRBJ1-4; 10 nucleotides agree with TRBD1. CDR1 and CDR2 (germline): SGHKS, YYEKEE (reference sequence). With V trimmed by 2 bases and J by 5 bases, 9 bases remained unmatched. The CDR3 is made up of 17 amino acids. CDR3 nucleotide sequence: TGTGCCAGCAGCTTCGGGACAGGGGACCAGTGGAATGAAAAACTGTTTTTT. Encoded protein: CASSFGTGDQWNEKLFF.

This chain joins TRBV4-3 and TRBJ1-6; possibly TRBD1 for D (6 bases). Germline CDR1 reads LGHNA; CDR2 reads YSLEER. The CDR3 loop spans 15 amino acids. Trimming removed 0 bases at V and 6 bases at J, with 9 bases between. CDR3 region: CASSQDRGGNSPLHF. The DNA of the CDR3 is TGCGCCAGCAGCCAAGATCGAGGGGGTAATTCACCCCTCCACTTT.

The chain carries TRBV5-1 and TRBJ2-1; 9 bases are shared with TRBD2. Germline assignment: CDR1 SGHRS and CDR2 YFSETQ. There are 15 residues in the CDR3. The ends lost 4 bases at V and 7 bases at J; junction bases unmatched: 9. CDR3 sequence reads: CASSLGTSGWNEQFF. The CDR3 DNA follows: TGCGCCAGCAGCCTGGGAACTAGCGGGTGGAATGAGCAGTTCTTC.

The chain is built from TRBV27 and TRBJ2-4; a weak D match, TRBD2 (6 bases). Trimming left V 7 bases short and J 9 bases short, with 13 bases between. The CDR3 sequence is 12 residues long. CDR1 is MNHEY and CDR2 is SMNVEV in the germline V gene (reference sequence). CDR3 protein: CASTGPEGIQYF. In DNA, the CDR3 is TGTGCCAGCACTGGCCCGGAGGGCATTCAGTACTTC.

CDR3 loop: CASTQLGGRSYEQYF. The CDR3 DNA reads as TGCGCCAGCACCCAATTGGGGGGGAGATCCTACGAGCAGTACTTC. The chain joins TRBV23-1 to TRBJ2-7, with 7 bases aligning to TRBD2. TRBV23-1 qualifies as an ORF whose function is uncertain. V shed 7 bases and J 1 base; nucleotides not matched to a gene: 10. This CDR3 has 15 amino acids.

This clone was picked up one time. V and J are TRBV30 and TRBJ1-3; D gene uncertain. The germline V gene encodes CDR1 GTSNPN and CDR2 SVGIG (reference sequence). Trimming took off 8 bases at V and 0 bases at J, with 8 bases between the two ends. This CDR3 region has 12 residues. CDR3 region: CAQVSSGNTIYF. The DNA of the CDR3 is TGTGCCCAGGTCAGCTCTGGAAACACCATATATTTT.

This clone has more than one count but fewer than ten. The chain uses TRBV11-3 and TRBJ2-7; D not certain. Germline V gives CDR1 SGHNT, CDR2 YENEEA. The CDR3 runs 15 residues. Trimming left V 4 bases short and J 4 bases short, with 17 bases between. This CDR3 is CASSSPPNGEYEQYF. In DNA, the CDR3 is TGTGCCAGCAGCTCCCCCCCGAACGGAGAATACGAGCAGTACTTC.

This sequence joins TRBV6-5 and TRBJ1-1; 12 bases fit TRBD1. Germline V gene sequence: CDR1 MNHEY, CDR2 SVGAGI. Germline trimming cut 2 bases from V and 4 bases from J; bases unmatched to any gene: 2. CDR3 length: 15 residues. The CDR3 DNA is TGTGCCAGCAGTTACGGGACAGGGGGCGTCACTGAAGCTTTCTTT. It specifies CASSYGTGGVTEAFF.

A single count supports this clone. This chain's CDR3 is CASSQVSGLYEQYF. As DNA, the CDR3 is TGCGCCAGCAGCCAAGTTTCAGGACTCTACGAGCAGTACTTC. The rearrangement joins TRBV4-1 to TRBJ2-7, with D tentatively TRBD2 (5 bases). The CDR3 spans 14 residues. Germline V lookup: CDR1 MGHRA, CDR2 YSYEKL. Deletions cut 1 base from V and 3 bases from J, with 10 bases between.

The chain has TRBV6-5 and TRBJ2-7; 8 nucleotides match TRBD2. The CDR3 is made up of 13 amino acids. Germline values: CDR1 MNHEY, CDR2 SVGAGI. V shed 3 bases, J shed 5 bases, and the junction held 3 bases outside the gene matches. In DNA form, the CDR3 reads TGTGCCAGCAGTTATCGGGAGGGCCACGAGCAGTACTTC. Translation gives CASSYREGHEQYF.

This clone was observed a single time. The chain is built from TRBV9 and TRBJ2-3; D is undetermined. The germline CDR1 and CDR2 sequences are SGDLS and YYNGEE. CDR3 length: 13 amino acids. Trimming removed 1 base at V and 5 bases at J, with 8 bases between. The CDR3 DNA follows: TGTGCCAGCAGCGTACTAGAAAGAGATACGCAGTATTTT. This codes for CASSVLERDTQYF.

This chain links TRBV11-2 with TRBJ2-7; no reliable D call. Germline loops: CDR1 SGHAT, CDR2 FQNNGV. The CDR3 consists of 13 residues. V lost 2 bases and J lost 0, with 5 bases in between. The CDR3 sequence is CASSLLSSYEQYF. The CDR3 coding sequence is TGTGCCAGCAGCTTATTGAGCTCCTACGAGCAGTACTTC.

V usage is TRBV5-1 and J usage is TRBJ1-2, with 7 positions matching TRBD1. Per germline, CDR1 SGHRS and CDR2 YFSETQ. V was clipped by 1 base and J by 2 bases; unmatched bases: 2. The CDR3 spans 14 residues. The CDR3 coding sequence is TGCGCCAGCAGCTTGTCGACAGGGAACTATGGCTACACCTTC. This translates into CASSLSTGNYGYTF.

The rearrangement joins TRBV18 to TRBJ2-1; the D gene is possibly TRBD1 (5 bases). The V and J ends lost 6 bases and 5 bases respectively, with 11 bases between them. Germline-derived CDR1 and CDR2 are KGHSH and LQKENI. The CDR3 extends over 13 amino acids. The CDR3 loop is CASSPDNHNEQFF. The CDR3 DNA reads as TGTGCCAGCTCCCCGGACAACCACAATGAGCAGTTCTTC.

The chain combines TRBV6-5 with TRBJ2-2, with a weak D call TRBD1 (5 bases). The CDR3 length is 15 residues. The V end was cut by 6 bases, the J end by 7 bases, with 18 bases between. The germline V gene encodes CDR1 MNHEY and CDR2 SVGAGI. The CDR3 sequence: CASRWASGPHGELFF. As DNA, the CDR3 is TGTGCCAGCAGGTGGGCCTCAGGGCCCCACGGGGAGCTGTTTTTT.

This chain connects TRBV19 to TRBJ1-5, with 8 positions matching TRBD1. The CDR3 has 16 amino acids. The germline V gene has CDR1 LNHDA and CDR2 SQIVND (reference sequence). The CDR3 DNA reads TGTGCTCTCAACGACAGGGGTCCCTATAGCAATCAGCCCCAGCATTTT. The encoded protein is CALNDRGPYSNQPQHF.

The chain carries TRBV6-6 and TRBJ2-4; TRBD1 matches at 7 bases. The germline V gene encodes CDR1 MNHNY and CDR2 SVGAGI (reference sequence). With 5 bases clipped from V and 8 bases from J, the junction kept 9 bases outside the gene matches. The CDR3 consists of 14 residues. This CDR3 reads CASSPPDRTHIQYF. The CDR3 DNA follows: TGTGCCAGCAGTCCCCCGGACAGGACTCACATTCAGTACTTC.

The chain joins TRBV19 to TRBJ1-5, with a weak D call TRBD1 (5 bases). There are 15 residues in the CDR3. Trimming removed 6 bases at V and 1 base at J, with 13 bases between. Germline V gene sequence: CDR1 LNHDA, CDR2 SQIVND (reference sequence). The CDR3 nucleotides read TGTGCCAGTAGAGGGGCTTTTATGAGCAATCAGCCCCAGCATTTT. Protein sequence: CASRGAFMSNQPQHF.

Worth noting for this clone: The junction shows a germline mismatch at one end, possibly a read error. The rearrangement uses TRBV18 and TRBJ2-3; tentatively, D is TRBD1 (6 bases). Germline V gene lookup returns CDR1 KGHSH and CDR2 LQKENI. This CDR3 is 14 amino acids long. CDR3 protein: CASSPPTGSDTQYF. The CDR3 region has the DNA TGTGCCAGCTCTCCACCTACAGGGTCAGATACGCAGTATTTT.

The chain couples TRBV28 to TRBJ2-7; maybe TRBD2 (5 bases). Between the trimmed V and J ends, which lost 4 bases and 2 bases, there was a span of 12 bases. Per the germline V gene, CDR1 is MDHEN and CDR2 is SYDVKM. This CDR3 has 14 residues. The CDR3 nucleotides read TGTGCCAGCAGTTCCGGCGGGCAGCCCTACGAGCAGTACTTC. It is translated as CASSSGGQPYEQYF.

J is TRBJ2-5 and V is TRBV6-1; TRBD1 might be the D (7 bases). The V gene lost 7 bases and the J gene lost 4 bases, with 19 bases spanning the gap. From germline, CDR1 is MNHNS and CDR2 SASEGT. The CDR3 has 15 amino acids. The CDR3 nucleotides are TGTGCCAGCACCCCAGGGGCAGGGGGGATAGAGACCCAGTACTTC. It yields the protein CASTPGAGGIETQYF.

The V and J genes are TRBV30 and TRBJ1-3, with D perhaps TRBD1 (6 bases). Germline V gene lookup returns CDR1 GTSNPN and CDR2 SVGIG (reference sequence). CDR3 length equals 14 residues. Trimming stripped 5 bases from V and 0 bases from J, with 11 bases between. The CDR3 is CAWGRGSSGNTIYF. CDR3 sequence (DNA): TGTGCCTGGGGCAGGGGATCCTCTGGAAACACCATATATTTT.

The genes are TRBV11-2 and TRBJ2-5, with 12 bases that match TRBD1. Germline V gives CDR1 SGHAT, CDR2 FQNNGV. V was pared by 3 bases and J by 3 bases, with 5 bases of the junction left unmatched. The CDR3 has 16 residues. CDR3 DNA sequence: TGTGCCAGCAGCTTGCCGGGACAGGGGGCTAAAGAGACCCAGTACTTC. It yields the protein CASSLPGQGAKETQYF.

V and J are TRBV6-1 and TRBJ1-1, with a tentative D call TRBD1 (5 bases). Germline CDR1 MNHNS, CDR2 SASEGT. Deletions cut 6 bases from V and 0 bases from J, with 14 bases between. CDR3 size: 15 residues. The CDR3 protein is CASREGRFLNTEAFF. The DNA of the CDR3 is TGTGCCAGCAGGGAGGGGCGGTTTCTGAACACTGAAGCTTTCTTT.

The genes are TRBV30 and TRBJ2-3; 8 nucleotides agree with TRBD2. The CDR3 loop spans 14 amino acids. The germline V gene encodes CDR1 GTSNPN and CDR2 SVGIG (reference sequence). V was clipped by 2 bases and J by 1 base; unmatched bases: 2. CDR3 in amino acids: CAWSPAGGTDTQYF. The CDR3 DNA sequence: TGTGCCTGGAGTCCAGCGGGGGGCACAGATACGCAGTATTTT.

This clone was seen a single time. The J gene is TRBJ1-2, the V gene TRBV7-9; D gene unclear. The CDR3 totals 15 residues. Trimming left V 1 base short and J 0 bases short, with 9 bases between. Germline V gene data show CDR1 as SEHNR and CDR2 as FQNEAQ (reference sequence). The CDR3 protein is CASSLGGDPNYGYTF. The CDR3 nucleotides are TGTGCCAGCAGCTTAGGGGGAGACCCTAACTATGGCTACACCTTC.